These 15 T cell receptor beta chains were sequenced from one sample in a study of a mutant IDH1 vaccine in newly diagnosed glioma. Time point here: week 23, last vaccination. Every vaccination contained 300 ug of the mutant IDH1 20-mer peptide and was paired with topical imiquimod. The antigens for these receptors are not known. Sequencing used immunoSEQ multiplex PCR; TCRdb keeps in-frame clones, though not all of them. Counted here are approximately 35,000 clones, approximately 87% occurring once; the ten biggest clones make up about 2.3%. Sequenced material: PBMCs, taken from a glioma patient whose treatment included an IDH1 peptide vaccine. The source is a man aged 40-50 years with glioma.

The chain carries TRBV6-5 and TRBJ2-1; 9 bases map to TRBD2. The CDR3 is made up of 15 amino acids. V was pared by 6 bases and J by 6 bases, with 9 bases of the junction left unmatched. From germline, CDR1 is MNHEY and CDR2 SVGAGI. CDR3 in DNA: TGTGCCAGCAGCCCACTAGCGGGCATAGGCAATGAGCAGTTCTTC. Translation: CASSPLAGIGNEQFF.

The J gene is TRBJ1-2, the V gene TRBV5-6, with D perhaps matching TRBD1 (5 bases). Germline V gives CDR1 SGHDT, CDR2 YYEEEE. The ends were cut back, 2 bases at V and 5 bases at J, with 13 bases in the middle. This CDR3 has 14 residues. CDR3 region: CASSFEGRGYGYTF. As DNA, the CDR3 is TGTGCCAGCAGCTTTGAGGGGCGAGGATATGGCTACACCTTC.

CDR3 DNA sequence: TGTGCCAGCAGTGAAATTGGCCAGTCGGGCTATGGCTACACCTTC. This sequence encodes CASSEIGQSGYGYTF. J is TRBJ1-2 and V is TRBV2; D unclear. Germline CDR1 and CDR2: SNHLY and FYNNEI. V gave up 2 bases and J gave up 4 bases, with 14 bases separating them. This CDR3 region has 15 residues. The whole variable domain, remainder taken from reference TRBV2 and TRBJ1-2, is EPEVTQTPSHQVTQMGQEVILRCVPISNHLYFYWYRQILGQKVEFLVSFYNNEISEKSEIFDDQFSVERPDGSNFTLKIRSTKLEDSAMYFCASSEIGQSGYGYTFGSGTRLTVV.

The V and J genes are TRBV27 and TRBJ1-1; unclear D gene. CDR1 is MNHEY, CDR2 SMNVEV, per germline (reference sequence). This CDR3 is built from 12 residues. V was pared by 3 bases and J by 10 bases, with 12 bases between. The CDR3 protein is CASSLSNGPAFF. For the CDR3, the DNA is TGTGCCAGCAGTTTGTCAAATGGCCCAGCTTTCTTT.

The DNA of the CDR3 is TGTGCCAGCAGTCGGACAGGGGCGGGGGGGAGTCAGCCCCAGCATTTT. The encoded protein is CASSRTGAGGSQPQHF. The V gene is TRBV28, the J gene TRBJ1-5; 9 bases agree with TRBD1. The germline CDR1 and CDR2 sequences are MDHEN and SYDVKM. The CDR3 contains 16 residues. Germline trimming cut 5 bases from V and 6 bases from J; bases unmatched to any gene: 11.

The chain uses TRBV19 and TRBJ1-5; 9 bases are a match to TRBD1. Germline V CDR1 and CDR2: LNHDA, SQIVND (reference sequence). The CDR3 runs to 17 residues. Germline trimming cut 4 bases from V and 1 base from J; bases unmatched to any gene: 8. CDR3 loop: CASSTRDREGSNQPQHF. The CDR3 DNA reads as TGTGCCAGTAGTACTAGGGACAGGGAAGGGAGCAATCAGCCCCAGCATTTT. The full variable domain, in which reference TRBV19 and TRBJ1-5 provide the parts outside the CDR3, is DGGITQSPKYLFRKEGQNVTLSCEQNLNHDAMYWYRQDPGQGLRLIYYSQIVNDFQKGDIAEGYSVSREKKESFPLTVTSAQKNPTAFYLCASSTRDREGSNQPQHFGDGTRLSIL.

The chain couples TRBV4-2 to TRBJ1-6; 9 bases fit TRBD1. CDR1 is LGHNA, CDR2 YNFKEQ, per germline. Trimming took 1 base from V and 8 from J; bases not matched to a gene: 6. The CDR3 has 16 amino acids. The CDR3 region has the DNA TGTGCCAGCAGCCAAGCCGGGGGACAGGGATATTCACCCCTCCACTTT. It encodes CASSQAGGQGYSPLHF.

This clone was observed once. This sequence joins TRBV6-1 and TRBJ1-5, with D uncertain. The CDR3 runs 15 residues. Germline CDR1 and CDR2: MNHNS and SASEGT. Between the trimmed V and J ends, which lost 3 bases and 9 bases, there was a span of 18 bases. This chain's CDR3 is CASSEPGQAMRPQHF. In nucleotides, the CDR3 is TGTGCCAGCAGTGAGCCGGGCCAGGCTATGCGGCCCCAGCATTTT.

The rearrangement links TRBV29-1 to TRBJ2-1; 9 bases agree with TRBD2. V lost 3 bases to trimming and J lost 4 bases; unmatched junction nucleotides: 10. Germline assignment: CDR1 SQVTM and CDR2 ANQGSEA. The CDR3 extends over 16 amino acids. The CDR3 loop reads CSVEGLLAGWYNEQFF. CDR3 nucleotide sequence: TGCAGCGTTGAGGGCCTTCTAGCGGGATGGTACAATGAGCAGTTCTTC.

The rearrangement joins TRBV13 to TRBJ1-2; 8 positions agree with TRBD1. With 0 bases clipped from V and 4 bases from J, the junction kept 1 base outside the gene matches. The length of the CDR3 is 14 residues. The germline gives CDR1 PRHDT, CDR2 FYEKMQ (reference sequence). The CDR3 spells CASSLGGQVYGYTF. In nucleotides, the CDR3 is TGTGCCAGCAGCTTAGGGGGACAGGTCTATGGCTACACCTTC.

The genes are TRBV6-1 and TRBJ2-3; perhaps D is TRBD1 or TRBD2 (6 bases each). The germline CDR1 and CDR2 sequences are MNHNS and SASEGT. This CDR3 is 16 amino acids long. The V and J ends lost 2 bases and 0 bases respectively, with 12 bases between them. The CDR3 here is CASSEQGTASTDTQYF. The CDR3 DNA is TGTGCCAGCAGTGAACAGGGGACTGCTAGCACAGATACGCAGTATTTT.

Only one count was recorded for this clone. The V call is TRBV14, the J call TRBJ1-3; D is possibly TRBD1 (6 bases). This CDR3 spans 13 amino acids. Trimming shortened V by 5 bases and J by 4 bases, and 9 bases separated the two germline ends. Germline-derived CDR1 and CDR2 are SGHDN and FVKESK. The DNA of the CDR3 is TGTGCCAGCAGCACAGGGATGGGAAACACCATATATTTT. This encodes CASSTGMGNTIYF.

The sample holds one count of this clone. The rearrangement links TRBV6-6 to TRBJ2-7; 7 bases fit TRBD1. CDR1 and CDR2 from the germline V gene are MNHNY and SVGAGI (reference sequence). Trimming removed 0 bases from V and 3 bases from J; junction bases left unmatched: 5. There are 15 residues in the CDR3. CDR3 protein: CASSYSGTVFYEQYV. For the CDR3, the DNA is TGTGCCAGCAGTTACTCTGGGACAGTCTTCTACGAGCAGTACGTC.

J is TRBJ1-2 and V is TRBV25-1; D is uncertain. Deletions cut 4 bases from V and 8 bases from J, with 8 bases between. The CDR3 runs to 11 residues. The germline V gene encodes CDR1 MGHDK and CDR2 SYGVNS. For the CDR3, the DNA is TGTGCCAGCAGTGGAGGGAGAGGCTACACCTTC. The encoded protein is CASSGGRGYTF.

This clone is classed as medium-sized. CDR3 in amino acids: CASSLDVTGGDGYTF. CDR3 nucleotides: TGTGCCAGCAGCTTAGACGTGACAGGGGGCGATGGCTACACCTTC. The chain is built from TRBV11-2 and TRBJ1-2, with 10 nucleotides matching TRBD1. The CDR3 is made up of 15 amino acids. Germline CDR1 and CDR2: SGHAT and FQNNGV. V lost 0 bases to trimming and J lost 6 bases; unmatched junction nucleotides: 4. The whole variable domain, filled in from reference TRBV11-2 and TRBJ1-2, reads EAGVAQSPRYKIIEKRQSVAFWCNPISGHATLYWYQQILGQGPKLLIQFQNNGVVDDSQLPKDRFSAERLKGVDSTLKIQPAKLEDSAVYLCASSLDVTGGDGYTFGSGTRLTVV.